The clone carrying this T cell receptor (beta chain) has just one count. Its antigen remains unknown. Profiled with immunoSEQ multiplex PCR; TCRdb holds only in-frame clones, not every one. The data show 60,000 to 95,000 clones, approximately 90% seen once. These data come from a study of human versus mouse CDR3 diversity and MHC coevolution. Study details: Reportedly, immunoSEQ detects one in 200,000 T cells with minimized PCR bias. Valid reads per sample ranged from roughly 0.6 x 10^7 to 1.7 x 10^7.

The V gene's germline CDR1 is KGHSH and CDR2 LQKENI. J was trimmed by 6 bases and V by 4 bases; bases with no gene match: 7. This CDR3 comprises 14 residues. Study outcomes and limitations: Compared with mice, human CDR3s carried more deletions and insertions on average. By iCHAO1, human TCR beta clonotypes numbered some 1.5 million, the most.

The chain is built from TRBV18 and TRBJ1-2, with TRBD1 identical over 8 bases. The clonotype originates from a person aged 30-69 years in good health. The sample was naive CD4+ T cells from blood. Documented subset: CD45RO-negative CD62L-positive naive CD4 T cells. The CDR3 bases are TGTGCCAGCTCACGGGAAGGACAGGGCCATGGCTACACCTTC. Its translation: CASSREGQGHGYTF.